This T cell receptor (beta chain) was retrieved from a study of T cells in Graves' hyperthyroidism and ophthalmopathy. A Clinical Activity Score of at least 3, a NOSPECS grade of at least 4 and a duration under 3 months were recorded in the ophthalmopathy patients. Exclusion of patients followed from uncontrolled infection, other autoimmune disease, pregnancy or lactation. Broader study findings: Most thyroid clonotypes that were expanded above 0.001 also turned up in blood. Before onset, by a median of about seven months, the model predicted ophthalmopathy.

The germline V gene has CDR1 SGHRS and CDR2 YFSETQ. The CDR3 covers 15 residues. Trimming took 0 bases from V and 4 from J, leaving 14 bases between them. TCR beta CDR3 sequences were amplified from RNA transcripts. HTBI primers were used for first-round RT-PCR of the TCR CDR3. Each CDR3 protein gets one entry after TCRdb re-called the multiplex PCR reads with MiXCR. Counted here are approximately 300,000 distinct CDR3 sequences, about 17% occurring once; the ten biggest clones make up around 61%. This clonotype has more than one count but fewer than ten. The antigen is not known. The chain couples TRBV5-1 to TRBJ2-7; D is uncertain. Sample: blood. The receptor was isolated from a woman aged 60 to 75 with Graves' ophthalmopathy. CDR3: CASSLGTSPQYEQYF. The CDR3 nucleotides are TGCGCCAGCAGCTTGGGAACCTCACCCCAGTACGAGCAGTACTTC.